This TCR beta chain was captured in a study of blood T cell repertoires in COVID-19 (dated by TCRdb to between 2020 and 2021). Background on the whole study: The collaborator samples originated in the United States, Italy and Spain and spanned the acute and convalescent phases of COVID-19. The prospective study material was composed of cDNA or gDNA derived from T cells, B-cell-depleted T cells, or PBMCs. Subjects who had been exposed to COVID-19, were actively infected with it, or had recovered from it provided the deeply sampled blood TCRbeta repertoires that made up the dataset. The repertoires were released in a freely available public database meant as a resource for research on the immune response to SARS-CoV-2. Samples were obtained from the ongoing ImmuneRACE study (first 160 participants) and from roughly 1,300 subjects provided by 6 global collaborators. A de-identified subject ID, COVID-19 status, age in years and sex were almost always included in the sample metadata. Where HLA class I and class II types were available, the types were taken from metadata supplied by the sample provider, not from assay-based typing.

Here is what the overall study found, with its caveats: Clinical and demographic metadata were provided uncurated, with the amount varying by source and participant.

Whole blood was collected in K2EDTA tubes by collaborating institutions according to the institutions' own protocols. For TCRbeta analysis, collaborator samples were shipped as frozen whole blood, as isolated PBMCs, or as DNA extracted from either sample type. A word on this clone: Its binding antigen is unknown. Per-base qualities were not stored, and no clone one base away is much larger.

The CDR3, cysteine through phenylalanine, is 15 amino acids long. Only the CDR3 part of the read is kept: 45 bases, read in frame from the first base. Trimming accounts for 3 bases at V and 4 bases at J, while the number of junction bases matched to no gene is 8. The germline V gene encodes CDR1 SGHRS and CDR2 YFSETQ. TCRbeta CDR3 regions were amplified from genomic DNA using the immunoSEQ Assay, a bias-controlled multiplex PCR. Under the source paper's analysis protocol: The number of nucleated cells in each sample was estimated from the amplification of reference gene primers within the assay. Sequence reads were collapsed and filtered to measure the absolute abundance of every unique TCRbeta CDR3 rearrangement. For each sample, productive Simpson clonality was calculated by taking the square root of Simpson's diversity index across productive rearrangements. TCRdb took over this immuneACCESS table, retaining in-frame rearrangements with V and J assigned. Such tables are incomplete; in checked studies, under half of the missing clones stem from an unresolved V gene, and the remainder is unexplained. V and J calls and clone size are given by that table; D and trimming were obtained from the DNA. Recorded for this sample are under 150,000 clones; around 84% of them occurred a single time. The ten largest make up about 17% of the sample.

The rearrangement joined TRBV5-1 to TRBJ2-7, and 9 bases in between align with TRBD2. The specimen was peripheral blood. The sequence was obtained from a woman aged 80 or older with acute or convalescent COVID-19. The nucleotide sequence is given as TGCGCCAGCAGCTGGGTAGCGGGAGAGAATTACGAGCAGTACTTC. Its protein reads: CASSWVAGENYEQYF.